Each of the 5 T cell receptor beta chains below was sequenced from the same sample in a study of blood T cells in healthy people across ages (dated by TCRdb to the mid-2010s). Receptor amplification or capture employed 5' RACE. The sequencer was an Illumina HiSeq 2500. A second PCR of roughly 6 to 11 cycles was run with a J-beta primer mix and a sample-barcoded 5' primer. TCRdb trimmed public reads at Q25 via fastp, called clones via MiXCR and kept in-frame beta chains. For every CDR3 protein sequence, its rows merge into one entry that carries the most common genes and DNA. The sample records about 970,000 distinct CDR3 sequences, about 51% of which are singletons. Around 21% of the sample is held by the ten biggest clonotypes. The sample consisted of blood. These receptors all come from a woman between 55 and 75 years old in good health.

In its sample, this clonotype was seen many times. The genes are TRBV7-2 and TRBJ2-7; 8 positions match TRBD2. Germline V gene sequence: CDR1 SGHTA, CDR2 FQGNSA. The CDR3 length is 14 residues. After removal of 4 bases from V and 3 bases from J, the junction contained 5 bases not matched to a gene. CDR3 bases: TGTGCCAGCAGCTCGCGGGAGGCCCGCTACGAGCAGTACTTC. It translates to CASSSREARYEQYF.

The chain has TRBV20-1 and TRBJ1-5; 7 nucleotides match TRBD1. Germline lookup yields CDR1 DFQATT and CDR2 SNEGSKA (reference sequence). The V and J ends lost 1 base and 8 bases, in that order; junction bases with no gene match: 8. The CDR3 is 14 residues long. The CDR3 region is CSARGDRAPEPQHF. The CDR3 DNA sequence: TGCAGTGCTAGAGGTGACAGGGCCCCGGAGCCCCAGCATTTT.

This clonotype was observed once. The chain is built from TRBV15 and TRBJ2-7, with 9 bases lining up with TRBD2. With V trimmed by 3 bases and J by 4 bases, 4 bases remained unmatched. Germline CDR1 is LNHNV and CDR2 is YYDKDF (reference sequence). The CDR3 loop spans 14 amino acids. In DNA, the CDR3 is TGTGCCACCAGCAGGAGCGGGAGGTCGTACGAGCAGTACTTC. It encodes CATSRSGRSYEQYF.

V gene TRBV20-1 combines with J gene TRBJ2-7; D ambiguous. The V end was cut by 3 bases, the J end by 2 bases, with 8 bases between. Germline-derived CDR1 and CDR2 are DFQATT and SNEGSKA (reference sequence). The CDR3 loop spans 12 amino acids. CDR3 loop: CSARPPTYEQYF. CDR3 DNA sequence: TGCAGTGCTAGGCCTCCAACCTACGAGCAGTACTTC.

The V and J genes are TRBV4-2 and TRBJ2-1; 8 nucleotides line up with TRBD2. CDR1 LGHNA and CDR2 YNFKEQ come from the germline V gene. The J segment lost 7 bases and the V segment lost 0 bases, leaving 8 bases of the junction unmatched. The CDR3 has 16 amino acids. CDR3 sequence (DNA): TGTGCCAGCAGCCAAGATCTTGCGGGAGGACTTAATGAGCAGTTCTTC. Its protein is CASSQDLAGGLNEQFF.